The TCR beta chain described here comes from a study of blood T cell repertoires in COVID-19. Study at large: COVID-19 samples collected from the United States, Italy and Spain covered acute and convalescent phases.

This CDR3 has 12 amino acids. Germline trimming cut 7 bases from V and 11 bases from J; bases unmatched to any gene: 9. Germline lookup yields CDR1 SGHKS and CDR2 YYEKEE (reference sequence). In the authors' methods: The authors estimated nucleated cell counts from reference gene primer amplification. TCRdb's copy holds only in-frame clones and misses some; the assay was immunoSEQ multiplex PCR. The V and J calls and the clone size are those of that table, but D and trimming were determined from the DNA. The table has 390,000 or so clones, roughly 85% seen once. The clonotype comes from a woman aged 25 to 39 with active or convalescent COVID-19. J is TRBJ1-1 and V is TRBV5-5, with 9 positions matching TRBD1. The specimen was peripheral blood. The CDR3: CASALDRGDAFF. In DNA form, the CDR3 reads TGTGCCAGCGCGCTGGACAGGGGTGATGCTTTCTTT.